This entry concerns a single T cell receptor (beta chain). What it binds is unknown. These data originate in a study of cytomegalovirus exposure and HLA in healthy donors. Whole-study results and caveats: The authors confirmed in vitro that a few CMV-associated chains were specific for CMV antigens. In the 120 or so validation repertoires, just under 95% of cluster scores exceeded 0, per a later analysis.

Sequenced by immunoSEQ multiplex PCR; TCRdb stores in-frame clones only, minus some. The profile shows more than 100,000 clones, around nine tenths of them singletons. The germline V gene encodes CDR1 SGHDT and CDR2 YYEEEE. The V gene end was trimmed by 3 bases and the J gene end by 2 bases; junction bases not matched to a gene: 9. There are 17 residues in the CDR3. Donors were drawn from the 120-subject validation cohort, separate from the approximately 670-subject first cohort. The V and J genes are TRBV5-6 and TRBJ2-5; 11 nucleotides match TRBD2. Sequencing was done on a sample of PBMCs. This sequence was found in a woman aged 18-29 years in good health and CMV-seropositive. The CDR3 bases are TGTGCCAGCAGCTGGGGACCGGGACTAGCGGCGCAAGAGACCCAGTACTTC. Amino acid sequence: CASSWGPGLAAQETQYF.